The 22 T cell receptor beta chains given below trace back to one sample, sequenced in a study of T cell clonality in common variable immunodeficiency. Points from the study as a whole: Common variable immunodeficiency TCR beta sequences reportedly had fewer deletions and N-nucleotide insertions.

Profiled with immunoSEQ multiplex PCR; TCRdb holds only in-frame clones, not every one. This sample has some 19,000 clones, each found more than once. Their antigens remain unidentified. Sequencing was done on a sample of peripheral blood mononuclear cells. The source is a human donor with common variable immunodeficiency.

The sample holds a few counts of this clone. Sequencing ends 3 residues short of the CDR3 end; the germline J gene provides the rest. The rearrangement links TRBV10-2 to TRBJ2-2, with a possible D match to TRBD2 (5 bases). There are 16 residues in the CDR3. V lost 6 bases, J lost 5 bases, and 19 bases lay in between. Germline V gene sequence: CDR1 WSHSY, CDR2 SAAADI. The CDR3 loop reads CASRGQRATTTGELFF. CDR3 bases read: TGCGCCAGCAGGGGTCAGAGAGCGACTACAACCGGGGAG.

This clone came up a few times. The read ends 3 residues before the CDR3 terminus; that terminus is restored from the germline J gene. The rearrangement joins TRBV2 to TRBJ1-5, with 8 bases fitting TRBD1. This CDR3 is 13 amino acids long. CDR1 and CDR2 (germline): SNHLY, FYNNEI. The junction had 5 bases not matched to a gene; V was cut back by 6 bases and J by 7 bases. CDR3 bases read: TGTGCCAGCAGCCAAGACAGGGGCCAGCCC. Translation: CASSQDRGQP. The full-length CDR3 reads as CASSQDRGQPQHF.

This clone was observed a few times. The read falls 3 residues short of the CDR3 end, and the missing part is taken from the germline J gene. The rearrangement links TRBV7-3 to TRBJ2-5; 7 bases line up with TRBD1. The CDR3 has 13 residues. Trimming removed 5 bases from V and 4 bases from J; junction bases left unmatched: 4. Germline CDR1 and CDR2: SGHTA and FQGTGA. CDR3 amino acids: CASSLDRAETQYF. CDR3 DNA (partial): TGTGCCAGCAGCCTCGACAGGGCAGAGACC.

Notes on this clone: The CDR3 end falls 3 residues outside the read, so it is completed with the germline J gene. This sequence joins TRBV20-1 and TRBJ2-7; 12 bases are a match to TRBD1. This CDR3 has 14 amino acids. The V segment lost 5 bases and the J segment 2 bases; nucleotides outside the gene matches: 4. Per germline, CDR1 DFQATT and CDR2 SNEGSKA (reference sequence). CDR3 loop: CSAVRDRGPYEQYF. The CDR3 bases that were read are TGCAGTGCTGTTCGGGACAGGGGGCCCTACGAG.

This clone was picked up a small number of times. The read terminates 3 residues before the CDR3 end, so the remaining end is supplied by the germline J gene. The chain recombines TRBV20-1 with TRBJ2-7; TRBD1 matches 8 bases. There are 15 residues in the CDR3. Germline V gives CDR1 DFQATT, CDR2 SNEGSKA (reference sequence). V shed 4 bases, J shed 0 bases, and the junction held 8 bases outside the gene matches. This CDR3 is CSAKPGGAASYEQYF. The sequenced CDR3 bases are TGCAGTGCTAAACCAGGGGGCGCGGCCTCCTACGAG.

A remark on this clone: Read data end 3 residues before the CDR3 end; the end is taken from the germline J gene. The rearrangement uses TRBV7-3 and TRBJ1-1; 8 bases match TRBD1. V was clipped by 1 base and J by 1 base; unmatched bases: 8. The germline CDR1 and CDR2 sequences are SGHTA and FQGTGA. This CDR3 contains 17 residues. The sequenced CDR3 bases are TGTGCCAGCAGCTTAAGTGTACAGGGGGGAAAGAACACTGAA. This codes for CASSLSVQGGKNTE. The complete CDR3 reads CASSLSVQGGKNTEAFF.

This clone was detected ten times or more. The CDR3 end lies 3 residues beyond the end of the read and is filled in from the germline J gene. The chain carries TRBV23-1 and TRBJ2-2; a weak D match, TRBD1 (6 bases). TRBV23-1 is labeled an ORF, and its function is uncertain. The CDR3 extends over 15 amino acids. Trimming took 11 bases from V and 3 from J, leaving 19 bases between them. The CDR3 bases that were read are TGCGCCGCCGGATACAGGGTAAAATACACCGGGGAG. It specifies CAAGYRVKYTGE. The CDR3 reads in full as CAAGYRVKYTGELFF.

Comment on this clone: The read comes to an end 3 residues before the CDR3 does, leaving the germline J gene to fill in the end. This chain joins TRBV18 and TRBJ1-6; D unresolved. Germline CDR1 KGHSH, CDR2 LQKENI. Trimming stripped 4 bases from V and 7 bases from J, with 14 bases between. This CDR3 region has 15 residues. CDR3 loop: CASSLVPIGNSPLHF. CDR3 bases read: TGTGCCAGCTCACTCGTTCCAATCGGGAATTCACCC.

This clone was recorded a few times. The observed sequence ends 3 residues before the CDR3 terminus, with the missing tail filled in from the germline J gene. The chain has TRBV19 and TRBJ2-1, with 9 bases identical to TRBD1. This CDR3 comprises 14 residues. Unmatched junction bases numbered 6, after V lost 9 bases and J lost 3 bases. CDR1 LNHDA and CDR2 SQIVND come from the germline V gene (reference sequence). The CDR3 sequence is CASSMTGGYNEQFF. The sequenced CDR3 bases are TGTGCCAGCTCCATGACAGGGGGCTACAATGAG. The variable domain in full, completed from reference TRBV19 and TRBJ2-1, reads DGGITQSPKYLFRKEGQNVTLSCEQNLNHDAMYWYRQDPGQGLRLIYYSQIVNDFQKGDIAEGYSVSREKKESFPLTVTSAQKNPTAFYLCASSMTGGYNEQFFGPGTRLTVL.

This clone was seen only a few times. The read stops 3 residues short of the end of the CDR3; the missing end is completed from the germline J gene. The rearrangement uses TRBV6-2 or TRBV6-3 and TRBJ1-2; possibly TRBD1 for D (6 bases). Germline CDR1 MNHEY, CDR2 SVGEGT. This CDR3 has 17 amino acids. V lost 2 bases, J lost 3 bases, and 19 bases lay in between. The CDR3 bases that were read are TGTGCCAGCAGTTACCTCCTAGGACAGTCGAGAGACTATGGC. Amino acids: CASSYLLGQSRDYG. In full, the CDR3 is CASSYLLGQSRDYGYTF.

To note about this clone: The read ends 3 residues shy of where the CDR3 ends; the end is completed using the germline J gene. The genes are TRBV7-3 and TRBJ2-2; no clear D gene. The CDR3 length is 16 residues. The V gene's germline CDR1 is SGHTA and CDR2 FQGTGA. Trimming left V 1 base short and J 6 bases short, with 15 bases between. Partial CDR3 DNA: TGTGCCAGCAGCTTAATGGCAGGTGCAGTCGCCGGGGAG. It is translated as CASSLMAGAVAGE. Given in full, the CDR3 is CASSLMAGAVAGELFF. The entire variable domain, with the rest obtained from reference TRBV7-3 and TRBJ2-2, is as follows: GAGVSQTPSNKVTEKGKYVELRCDPISGHTALYWYRQSLGQGPEFLIYFQGTGAADDSGLPNDRFFAVRPEGSVSTLKIQRTERGDSAVYLCASSLMAGAVAGELFFGEGSRLTVL.

Worth noting for this clone: The missing CDR3 end, 3 residues past where the read stops, is filled in from the germline J gene. The J gene is TRBJ2-5, the V gene TRBV7-9, with 8 positions matching TRBD1. The germline V gene has CDR1 SEHNR and CDR2 FQNEAQ (reference sequence). The V and J ends lost 5 bases and 2 bases, in that order; junction bases with no gene match: 7. The CDR3 spans 15 residues. CDR3 loop: CASSPRGQPQETQYF. CDR3 bases read: TGTGCCAGCAGCCCCAGGGGGCAGCCACAAGAGACC.

For this clone: With the read ending 3 residues before the CDR3 end, the germline J gene is used to fill in that end. The rearrangement joins TRBV7-9 to TRBJ2-1; D is uncertain. The CDR3 has 12 amino acids. Germline V gives CDR1 SEHNR, CDR2 FQNEAQ (reference sequence). The V gene lost 10 bases and the J gene lost 8 bases, with 15 bases spanning the gap. The DNA read from the CDR3 is TGTGCCACCGGCGGATCCGGATATGAG. Protein sequence: CATGGSGYE. Given in full, the CDR3 is CATGGSGYEQFF.

For this clone: The read falls 3 residues short of the CDR3 end, and the missing part is taken from the germline J gene. This rearrangement joins TRBV7-9 to TRBJ1-6; TRBD1 might be the D (6 bases). The CDR3 loop spans 13 amino acids. Germline V gene sequence: CDR1 SEHNR, CDR2 FQNEAQ (reference sequence). The V end was cut by 10 bases, the J end by 7 bases, with 14 bases between. The CDR3 loop reads CATKTGLNSPLHF. Partial CDR3 DNA: TGTGCCACAAAGACAGGCCTCAATTCACCC. The variable domain in full, with the rest retrieved from reference TRBV7-9 and TRBJ1-6, is DTGVSQNPRHKITKRGQNVTFRCDPISEHNRLYWYRQTLGQGPEFLTYFQNEAQLEKSRLLSDRFSAERPKGSFSTLEIQRTEQGDSAMYLCATKTGLNSPLHFGNGTRLTVT.

The table lists this clone with a few counts. Read data end 3 residues before the CDR3 end; the end is taken from the germline J gene. The genes are TRBV2 and TRBJ1-4; D gene uncertain. This CDR3 comprises 13 residues. V shed 3 bases and J shed 4 bases, with 6 bases lying between them. Germline values: CDR1 SNHLY, CDR2 FYNNEI. CDR3 sequence reads: CASSDGNNEKLFF. CDR3 DNA (partial): TGTGCCAGCAGTGATGGCAATAATGAAAAA.

This clone came up a few times. From the germline J gene comes the end of the CDR3, since the read stops 3 residues before it. V is TRBV4-2 and J is TRBJ2-7; TRBD2 might be the D (5 bases). The V end was cut by 1 base, the J end by 5 bases, with 6 bases between. Germline V CDR1 and CDR2: LGHNA, YNFKEQ. The CDR3 is 12 residues long. CDR3 bases read: TGTGCCAGCAGCCAAGTCGGGGACGAG. This translates into CASSQVGDE. The full CDR3 is CASSQVGDEQYF.

Note on this clone: Read coverage stops 3 residues before the CDR3 terminus; the germline J gene supplies the remainder. The rearrangement joins TRBV6-2 or TRBV6-3 to TRBJ2-7; 10 nucleotides match TRBD2. Trimming took 0 bases from V and 0 from J; bases not matched to a gene: 2. The CDR3 runs 16 residues. The germline CDR1 and CDR2 sequences are MNHEY and SVGEGT. The part of the CDR3 DNA that was read is TGTGCCAGCAGTTACTCAGCGGGAGGGCCCTCCTACGAG. Its translation is CASSYSAGGPSYE. The full CDR3 sequence reads CASSYSAGGPSYEQYF.

About this clone itself: Coverage ceases 3 residues before the CDR3 finishes, and the germline J gene fills in the end. The chain links TRBV7-2 to TRBJ1-4, with a tentative D call TRBD1 (6 bases). The CDR3 extends over 16 amino acids. Germline CDR1 and CDR2: SGHTA and FQGNSA. V lost 0 bases and J lost 3, with 11 bases in between. Partial CDR3 DNA: TGTGCCAGCAGCTTAGCCAGGGGCTATGCTAATGAAAAA. Its translation: CASSLARGYANEK. The whole CDR3 protein is CASSLARGYANEKLFF.

This clone was picked up a small number of times. The read terminates 3 residues before the CDR3 end, so the remaining end is supplied by the germline J gene. This sequence joins TRBV6-2 or TRBV6-3 and TRBJ1-1; a weak D match, TRBD1 (6 bases). Deletions cut 4 bases from V and 3 bases from J, with 6 bases between. CDR1 is MNHEY, CDR2 SVGEGT, per germline. The CDR3 contains 12 residues. The chain's CDR3 is CASSSGDTEAFF. The sequenced CDR3 bases are TGTGCCAGCAGTTCAGGGGACACTGAA.

This clone has only a few counts. The missing CDR3 end, 3 residues past where the read stops, is filled in from the germline J gene. The chain carries TRBV5-4 and TRBJ2-5; D possibly corresponds to TRBD2 (5 bases). Trimming took off 4 bases at V and 2 bases at J, with 12 bases between the two ends. This CDR3 has 14 residues. Germline CDR1 is SGHNT and CDR2 is YYREEE (reference sequence). CDR3 residues: CASSPDYLQETQYF. The CDR3 bases that were read are TGTGCCAGCAGCCCTGACTATCTTCAAGAGACC. Supplemented by reference TRBV5-4 and TRBJ2-5, the full variable domain reads ETGVTQSPTHLIKTRGQQVTLRCSSQSGHNTVSWYQQALGQGPQFIFQYYREEENGRGNFPPRFSGLQFPNYSSELNVNALELDDSALYLCASSPDYLQETQYFGPGTRLLVL.

About this clone itself: The read ends 3 residues before the CDR3 terminus; that terminus is restored from the germline J gene. The chain employs TRBV6-1 and TRBJ1-6; D is undetermined. CDR3 length: 14 residues. The V gene lost 2 bases and the J gene lost 4 bases, with 6 bases spanning the gap. The germline V gene encodes CDR1 MNHNS and CDR2 SASEGT. CDR3 DNA, as far as it was read: TGTGCCAGCAGTGAAACACAGTATAATTCACCC. It is translated as CASSETQYNSP. The entire CDR3 is CASSETQYNSPLHF.

The sample holds a few counts of this clone. Sequencing ends 3 residues short of the CDR3 end; the germline J gene provides the rest. The chain joins TRBV6-1 to TRBJ2-1; tentatively, D is TRBD1 (6 bases). CDR3 size: 16 residues. Trimming stripped 4 bases from V and 7 bases from J, with 20 bases between. Germline V gene data show CDR1 as MNHNS and CDR2 as SASEGT. This CDR3 reads CASSANREVVWNEQFF. The covered CDR3 bases are TGTGCCAGCAGTGCTAACAGGGAAGTGGTTTGGAATGAG.